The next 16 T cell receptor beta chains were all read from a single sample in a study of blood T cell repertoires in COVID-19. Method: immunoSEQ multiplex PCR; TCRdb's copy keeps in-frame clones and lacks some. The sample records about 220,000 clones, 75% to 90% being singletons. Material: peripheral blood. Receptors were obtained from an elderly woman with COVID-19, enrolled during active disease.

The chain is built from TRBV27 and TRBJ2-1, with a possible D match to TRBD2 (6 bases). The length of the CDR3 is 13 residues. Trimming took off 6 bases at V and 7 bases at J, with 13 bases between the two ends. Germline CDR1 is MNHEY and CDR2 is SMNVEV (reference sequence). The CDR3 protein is CASRLAGGNEQFF. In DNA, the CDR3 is TGTGCCAGCAGGCTCGCCGGAGGGAATGAGCAGTTCTTC.

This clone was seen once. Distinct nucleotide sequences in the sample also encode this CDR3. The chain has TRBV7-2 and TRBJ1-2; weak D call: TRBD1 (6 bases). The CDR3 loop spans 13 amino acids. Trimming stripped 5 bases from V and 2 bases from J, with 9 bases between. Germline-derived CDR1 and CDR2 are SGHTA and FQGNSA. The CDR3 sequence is CASSLGQNYGYTF. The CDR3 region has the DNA TGTGCCAGCAGCCTCGGACAGAACTATGGCTACACCTTC.

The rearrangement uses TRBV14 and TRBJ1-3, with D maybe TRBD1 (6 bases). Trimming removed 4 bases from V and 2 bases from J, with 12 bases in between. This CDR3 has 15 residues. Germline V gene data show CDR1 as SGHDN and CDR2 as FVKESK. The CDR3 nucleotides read TGTGCCAGCAGCCCGGAACAGGGTCCTGGAAACACCATATATTTT. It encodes CASSPEQGPGNTIYF.

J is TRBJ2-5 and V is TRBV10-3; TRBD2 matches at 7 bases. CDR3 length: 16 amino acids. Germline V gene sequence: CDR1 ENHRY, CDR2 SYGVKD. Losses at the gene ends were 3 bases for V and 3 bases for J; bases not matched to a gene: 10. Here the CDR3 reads CAISDPHASGEETQYF. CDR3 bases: TGTGCCATCAGTGACCCACACGCTAGCGGTGAAGAGACCCAGTACTTC.

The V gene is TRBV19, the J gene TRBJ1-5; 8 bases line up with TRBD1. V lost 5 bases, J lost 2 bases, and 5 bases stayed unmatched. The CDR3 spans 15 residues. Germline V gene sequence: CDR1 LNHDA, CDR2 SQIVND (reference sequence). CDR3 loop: CASSGGQDGNQPQHF. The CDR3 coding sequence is TGTGCCAGTAGTGGGGGACAGGATGGCAATCAGCCCCAGCATTTT.

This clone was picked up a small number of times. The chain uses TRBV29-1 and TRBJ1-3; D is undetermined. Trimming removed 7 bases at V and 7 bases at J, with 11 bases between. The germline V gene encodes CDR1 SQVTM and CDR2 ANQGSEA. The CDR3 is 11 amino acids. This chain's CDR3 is CSAGAGNTIYF. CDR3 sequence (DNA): TGCAGCGCGGGAGCGGGGAACACCATATATTTT.

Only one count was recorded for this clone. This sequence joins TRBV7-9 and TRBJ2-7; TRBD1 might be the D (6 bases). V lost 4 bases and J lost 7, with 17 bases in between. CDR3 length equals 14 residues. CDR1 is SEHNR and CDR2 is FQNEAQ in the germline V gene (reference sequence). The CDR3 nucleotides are TGTGCCAGCAGCTCCAAGGGGGAGTCGAAGGAGCAGTACTTC. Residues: CASSSKGESKEQYF.

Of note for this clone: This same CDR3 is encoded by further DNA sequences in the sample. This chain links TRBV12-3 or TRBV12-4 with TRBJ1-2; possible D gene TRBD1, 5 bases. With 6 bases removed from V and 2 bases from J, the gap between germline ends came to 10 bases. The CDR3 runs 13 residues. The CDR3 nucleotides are TGTGCCAGCAGCTCGGGGGTAAACTATGGCTACACCTTC. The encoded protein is CASSSGVNYGYTF.

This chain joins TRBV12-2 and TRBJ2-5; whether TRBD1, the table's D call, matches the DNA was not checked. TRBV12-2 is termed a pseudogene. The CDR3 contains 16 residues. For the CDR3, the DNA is TGTGCAAGTCGCTACAGGGGCGCAGGTGAGCAAGAGACCCAGTACTTC. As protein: CASRYRGAGEQETQYF.

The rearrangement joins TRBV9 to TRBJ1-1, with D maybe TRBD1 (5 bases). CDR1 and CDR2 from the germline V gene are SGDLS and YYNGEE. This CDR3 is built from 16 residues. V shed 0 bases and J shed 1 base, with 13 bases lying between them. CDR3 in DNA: TGTGCCAGCAGCGTAGTGACAGACCCCTGGAACACTGAAGCTTTCTTT. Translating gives CASSVVTDPWNTEAFF.

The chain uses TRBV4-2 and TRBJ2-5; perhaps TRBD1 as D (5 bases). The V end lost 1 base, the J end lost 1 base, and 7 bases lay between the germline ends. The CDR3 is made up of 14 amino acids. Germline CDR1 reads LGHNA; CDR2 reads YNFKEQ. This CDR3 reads CASSQAQGQETQYF. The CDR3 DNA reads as TGTGCCAGCAGCCAAGCCCAGGGCCAAGAGACCCAGTACTTC.

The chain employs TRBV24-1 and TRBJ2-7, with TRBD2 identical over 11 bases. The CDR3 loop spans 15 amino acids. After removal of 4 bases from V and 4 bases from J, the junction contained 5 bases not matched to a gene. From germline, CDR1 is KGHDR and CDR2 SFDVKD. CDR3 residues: CATSDPTSGEYEQYF. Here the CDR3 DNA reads TGTGCCACCAGTGACCCGACTAGCGGGGAATACGAGCAGTACTTC.

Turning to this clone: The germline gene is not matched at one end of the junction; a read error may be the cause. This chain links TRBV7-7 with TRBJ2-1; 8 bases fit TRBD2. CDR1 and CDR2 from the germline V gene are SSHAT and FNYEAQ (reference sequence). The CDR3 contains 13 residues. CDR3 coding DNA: TGTGCTAGCAGCTTACCGGGGGGGAATGAGCAGTTCTTC. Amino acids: CASSLPGGNEQFF.

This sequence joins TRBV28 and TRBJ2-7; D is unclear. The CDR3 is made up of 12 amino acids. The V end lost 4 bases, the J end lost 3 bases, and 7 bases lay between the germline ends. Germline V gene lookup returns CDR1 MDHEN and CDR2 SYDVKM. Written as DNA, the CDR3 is TGTGCCAGCAGTTCGCCACTCTACGAGCAGTACTTC. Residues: CASSSPLYEQYF.

CDR3 DNA sequence: TGTGCCAGCAGCTTGGGGGACTCTGCCTACAATGAGCAGTTCTTC. Translation: CASSLGDSAYNEQFF. This chain connects TRBV11-3 to TRBJ2-1; possibly TRBD2 for D (6 bases). The germline gives CDR1 SGHNT, CDR2 YENEEA. This CDR3 has 15 amino acids. With 3 bases removed from V and 2 bases from J, the gap between germline ends came to 11 bases.

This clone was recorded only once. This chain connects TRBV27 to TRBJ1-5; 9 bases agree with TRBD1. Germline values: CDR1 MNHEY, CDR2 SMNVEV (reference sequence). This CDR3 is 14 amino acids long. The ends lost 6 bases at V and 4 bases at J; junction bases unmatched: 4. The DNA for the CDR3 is TGTGCCAGCAGGAGACAGGGGGAGAATCAGCCCCAGCATTTT. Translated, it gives CASRRQGENQPQHF.